The entry below describes one T cell receptor beta chain. The target antigen is unknown. An end of the junction does not agree with germline; a read error may underlie this. The data were taken from a study of beta chain features in type 1 diabetes. The germline V gene encodes CDR1 SGHAT and CDR2 FQNNGV. The CDR3 runs to 14 residues. Whole-study findings and limits: PCR may have favored shorter templates equally in patients and controls. TCRB repertoires of naive, central memory and Treg cells appeared more similar among patients than among healthy donors.

Expressed TCRB transcripts were sequenced after all isolated RNA was converted to cDNA. TCRdb's table, derived via immunoSEQ multiplex PCR, lists solely in-frame clones and lacks some. The sample lists hundreds of thousands of clones, around a sixth occurring once. Purity exceeded 98% in all sorted populations. The chain is built from TRBV11-2 and TRBJ2-7, with 9 bases matching TRBD1. The TCR sequence derives from a man aged 18 to 29 in good health. Source material: naive CD4+ T cells from blood. CDR3 region: CASSLDRGNYEQYF. The CDR3 nucleotides are TGTGCCAGCAGCCTAGACAGGGGGAACTACGAGCAGTACTTC.